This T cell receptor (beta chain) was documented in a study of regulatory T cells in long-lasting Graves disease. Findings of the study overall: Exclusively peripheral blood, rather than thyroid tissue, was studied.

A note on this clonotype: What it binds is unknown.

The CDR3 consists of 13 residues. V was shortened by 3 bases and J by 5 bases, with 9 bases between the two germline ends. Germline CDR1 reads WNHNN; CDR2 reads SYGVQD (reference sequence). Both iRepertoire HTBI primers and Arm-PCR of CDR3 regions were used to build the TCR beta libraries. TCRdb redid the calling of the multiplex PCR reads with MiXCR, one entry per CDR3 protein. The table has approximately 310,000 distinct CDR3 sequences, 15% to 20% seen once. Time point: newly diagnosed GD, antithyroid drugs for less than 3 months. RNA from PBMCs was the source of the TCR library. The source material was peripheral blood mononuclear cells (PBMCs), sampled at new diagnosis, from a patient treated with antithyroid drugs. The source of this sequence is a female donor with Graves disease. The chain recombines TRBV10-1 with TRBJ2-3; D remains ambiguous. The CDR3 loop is CASSEFGEDTQYF. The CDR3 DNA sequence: TGCGCCAGCAGTGAATTTGGGGAAGATACGCAGTATTTT.